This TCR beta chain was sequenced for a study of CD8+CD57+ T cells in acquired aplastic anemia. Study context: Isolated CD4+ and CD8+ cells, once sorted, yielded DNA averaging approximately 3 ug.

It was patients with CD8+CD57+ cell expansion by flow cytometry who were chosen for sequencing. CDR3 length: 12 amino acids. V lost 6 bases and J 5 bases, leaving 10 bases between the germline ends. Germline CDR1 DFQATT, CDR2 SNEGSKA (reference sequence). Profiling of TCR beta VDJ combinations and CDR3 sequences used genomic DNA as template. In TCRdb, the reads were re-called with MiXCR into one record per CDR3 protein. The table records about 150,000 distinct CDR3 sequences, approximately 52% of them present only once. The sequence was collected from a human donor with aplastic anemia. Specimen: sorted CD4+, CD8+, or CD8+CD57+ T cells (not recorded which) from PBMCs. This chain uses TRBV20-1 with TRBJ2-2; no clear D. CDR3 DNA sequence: TGCAGTGCGGGGTCGTGGACCGGGGAGCTGTTTTTT. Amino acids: CSAGSWTGELFF.